The 14 T cell receptor beta chains below all came from one sample that was sequenced in a study of OX40 agonist ivuxolimab in advanced cancers. Libraries came from the immunoSEQ multiplex PCR assay. This immuneACCESS table, as held by TCRdb, lists in-frame sequences with V and J called but not all clones. Of the missing ones, under half trace to an unresolved V gene in checked studies; the others have no known cause. Here the sample has 82,000 or so clones; 80% to 95% occur a single time. Around 0.65% of the sample belongs to the ten largest clones. Specimen: CD4+ or CD8+ T cells sorted from blood, collected in a trial of the OX40 agonist ivuxolimab. The receptors derive from an adult with an advanced solid tumor such as melanoma, head and neck, liver or kidney cancer.

The genes are TRBV10-3 and TRBJ2-5, with D possibly TRBD1 on 6 matching bases. The CDR3 length is 15 residues. V was trimmed by 1 base and J by 5 bases, leaving 14 bases between them. In germline, CDR1 is ENHRY, CDR2 SYGVKD. CDR3: CAISEFTGSGETQYF. In DNA form, the CDR3 reads TGTGCCATCAGTGAGTTTACAGGGTCAGGCGAGACCCAGTACTTC.

The chain carries TRBV5-4 and TRBJ1-2; 8 bases are shared with TRBD1. The CDR3 covers 13 residues. With 3 bases clipped from V and 7 bases from J, the junction kept 5 bases outside the gene matches. CDR1 and CDR2 (germline): SGHNT, YYREEE (reference sequence). CDR3 sequence: CASSSTGQGGYTF. Here the CDR3 DNA reads TGTGCCAGCAGCTCAACAGGACAGGGTGGCTACACCTTC. The full variable domain, its missing parts supplied by reference TRBV5-4 and TRBJ1-2, is ETGVTQSPTHLIKTRGQQVTLRCSSQSGHNTVSWYQQALGQGPQFIFQYYREEENGRGNFPPRFSGLQFPNYSSELNVNALELDDSALYLCASSSTGQGGYTFGSGTRLTVV.

The chain has TRBV11-2 and TRBJ1-1; 8 nucleotides align to TRBD1. CDR1 SGHAT and CDR2 FQNNGV come from the germline V gene. CDR3 size: 15 residues. Unmatched junction bases numbered 5, after V lost 5 bases and J lost 0 bases. The CDR3 region is CASSTSDRVNTEAFF. The CDR3 nucleotides read TGTGCCAGCAGCACTTCGGACAGGGTGAACACTGAAGCTTTCTTT.

V is TRBV18 and J is TRBJ2-7; tentatively, D is TRBD1 (6 bases). The ends were cut back, 3 bases at V and 1 base at J, with 16 bases in the middle. From germline, CDR1 is KGHSH and CDR2 LQKENI. This CDR3 is 16 amino acids long. CDR3 bases: TGTGCCAGCTCACCCGGCGTAGGACAGCCTTCCTACGAGCAGTACTTC. Translated: CASSPGVGQPSYEQYF.

To note about this clone: The junction departs from germline at one end; a sequencing error may be responsible. The chain has TRBV4-2 and TRBJ1-1; 10 nucleotides match TRBD1. Germline V CDR1 and CDR2: LGHNA, YNFKEQ. The CDR3 is 14 amino acids. Here the CDR3 reads CASSKDRGRTEAFF. DNA of the CDR3: TGTGCCAGCAGCAAAGACAGGGGGCGAACTGAAGCTTTCTTT.

CDR3 DNA sequence: TGTGCCAGCTCACCTGGGACTTCCTACGAGCAGTACTTC. It specifies CASSPGTSYEQYF. This chain links TRBV18 with TRBJ2-7, with D maybe TRBD2 (6 bases). Looked up from germline, CDR1 is KGHSH and CDR2 is LQKENI. This CDR3 has 13 residues. Trimming took 3 bases from V and 1 from J, leaving 7 bases between them.

The chain combines TRBV5-6 with TRBJ1-1; D unresolved. Trimming pared 2 bases from V and 0 bases from J, leaving 2 bases between. The germline gives CDR1 SGHDT, CDR2 YYEEEE. This CDR3 comprises 12 residues. CDR3 residues: CASSFVNTEAFF. For the CDR3, the DNA is TGTGCCAGCAGCTTTGTGAACACTGAAGCTTTCTTT.

The V gene is TRBV14, the J gene TRBJ2-4, with TRBD2 identical over 15 bases. The CDR3 is made up of 21 amino acids. The trim removed 0 bases at V and 0 bases at J, leaving 9 bases unmatched. Per germline, CDR1 SGHDN and CDR2 FVKESK. This CDR3 is CASSQDVGLAGGPLAKNIQYF. The CDR3 DNA follows: TGTGCCAGCAGCCAAGATGTGGGACTAGCGGGGGGACCCCTAGCCAAAAACATTCAGTACTTC.

V gene TRBV6-6 combines with J gene TRBJ2-7; 9 bases fit TRBD2. After removal of 5 bases from V and 3 bases from J, the junction contained 8 bases not matched to a gene. Germline values: CDR1 MNHNY, CDR2 SVGAGI (reference sequence). This CDR3 is 15 amino acids long. The CDR3 DNA reads TGTGCCAGCAGTCCACGGGGGACTAGCAACTACGAGCAGTACTTC. Amino acid sequence: CASSPRGTSNYEQYF.

The V call is TRBV11-3, the J call TRBJ2-5; unclear D gene. V was pared by 3 bases and J by 3 bases, with 2 bases between. Germline V gene sequence: CDR1 SGHNT, CDR2 YENEEA. CDR3 length equals 11 residues. CDR3 DNA sequence: TGTGCCAGCAGCTTCAAAGAGACCCAGTACTTC. It translates to CASSFKETQYF.

The chain couples TRBV5-5 to TRBJ2-5, with D tentatively TRBD2 (5 bases). V was pared by 4 bases and J by 2 bases, with 9 bases between. Looked up from germline, CDR1 is SGHKS and CDR2 is YYEKEE (reference sequence). The CDR3 consists of 13 residues. The CDR3 bases are TGTGCCAGCAGCCGTACTAGTCAAGAGACCCAGTACTTC. Protein product: CASSRTSQETQYF.

CDR3 bases: TGTGCCAGCAGCGTAGAAATTGGGGGCGCGGGAGAGACCCAGTACTTC. Translation gives CASSVEIGGAGETQYF. The rearrangement joins TRBV9 to TRBJ2-5; tentatively, D is TRBD1 (6 bases). The germline V and J ends were trimmed by 0 bases and 4 bases, with 16 bases remaining between them. Per the germline V gene, CDR1 is SGDLS and CDR2 is YYNGEE. The CDR3 spans 16 residues.

V usage is TRBV5-1 and J usage is TRBJ2-1; D call uncertain. V lost 0 bases, J lost 3 bases, and 13 bases lay in between. The CDR3 loop spans 16 amino acids. Germline CDR1 is SGHRS and CDR2 is YFSETQ. This chain's CDR3 is CASSLGEIPGYNEQFF. CDR3 nucleotides: TGCGCCAGCAGCTTGGGGGAAATCCCTGGCTACAATGAGCAGTTCTTC.

The chain couples TRBV19 to TRBJ1-1; D is perhaps TRBD1 (6 bases). CDR3 size: 14 residues. Germline V gene lookup returns CDR1 LNHDA and CDR2 SQIVND (reference sequence). Trimming removed 7 bases at V and 1 base at J, with 13 bases between. The CDR3 spells CASTPRQENTEAFF. The CDR3 nucleotides read TGTGCCAGTACCCCCCGACAGGAGAACACTGAAGCTTTCTTT.